The next 6 T cell receptor beta chains were all read from a single sample in a study of cytomegalovirus exposure and HLA in healthy donors. Measured with immunoSEQ multiplex PCR; TCRdb has only the in-frame clones, and not every one. Counted here are tens of thousands of clones, approximately 94% occurring once; the ten biggest clones make up about 1.5%. Material: PBMCs. Receptors originate from a man younger than 35 in good health and CMV-seropositive.

This clone was detected once. The chain employs TRBV7-9 and TRBJ1-4; maybe TRBD1 (5 bases). Germline CDR1 reads SEHNR; CDR2 reads FQNEAQ (reference sequence). The ends were cut back, 6 bases at V and 3 bases at J, with 14 bases in the middle. The CDR3 is 15 amino acids. Here the CDR3 reads CASRGREDSNEKLFF. For the CDR3, the DNA is TGTGCCAGCAGGGGCAGGGAGGATTCTAATGAAAAACTGTTTTTT.

The chain uses TRBV28 and TRBJ2-5; D is undetermined. The CDR3 contains 13 residues. Trimming took off 3 bases at V and 2 bases at J, with 7 bases between the two ends. CDR1 is MDHEN, CDR2 SYDVKM, per germline. As DNA, the CDR3 is TGTGCCAGCAGTTTCCTGAGTCAAGAGACCCAGTACTTC. As protein: CASSFLSQETQYF.

The J gene is TRBJ1-2, the V gene TRBV5-4, with 8 bases identical to TRBD1. CDR3 size: 14 residues. CDR1 and CDR2 (germline): SGHNT, YYREEE (reference sequence). Trimming cost V 2 bases and J 6 bases; bases outside gene matches: 6. The CDR3 sequence is CASSFSYRGDGYTF. Written as DNA, the CDR3 is TGTGCCAGCAGCTTTTCATACAGGGGGGATGGCTACACCTTC.

This chain links TRBV4-1 with TRBJ2-6; D uncertain. CDR1 is MGHRA and CDR2 is YSYEKL in the germline V gene. The CDR3 contains 17 residues. V dropped 1 base and J dropped 0 bases, with 10 bases sitting between them. The DNA of the CDR3 is TGCGCCAGCAGCCAAGGTAGAACTTCCTCTGGGGCCAACGTCCTGACTTTC. It is translated as CASSQGRTSSGANVLTF.

This chain links TRBV5-4 with TRBJ2-7; TRBD2 might be the D (6 bases). CDR3 length: 14 residues. Germline loops: CDR1 SGHNT, CDR2 YYREEE (reference sequence). Trimming removed 3 bases at V and 9 bases at J, with 19 bases between. The CDR3 here is CASSSPRDLHGQYF. CDR3 DNA sequence: TGTGCCAGCAGCTCCCCGCGGGATCTTCATGGGCAGTACTTC.

This chain connects TRBV7-2 to TRBJ2-5, with 12 nucleotides matching TRBD2. Per the germline V gene, CDR1 is SGHTA and CDR2 is FQGNSA. The V gene end was trimmed by 1 base and the J gene end by 1 base; junction bases not matched to a gene: 7. CDR3 length: 18 amino acids. The CDR3 is CASSLGTSGAQIQETQYF. CDR3 nucleotides: TGTGCCAGCAGCTTAGGGACTAGCGGGGCCCAGATCCAAGAGACCCAGTACTTC.